Shown below are 3 T cell receptor beta chains from a single sample sequenced in a study of OX40 agonist ivuxolimab in advanced cancers. Assay: immunoSEQ multiplex PCR; the TCRdb copy retains only in-frame clones and omits some. The sample yields about 88,000 clones, around nine tenths seen once. Here the sequenced sample was CD4+ or CD8+ T cells sorted from blood, taken in a trial of the OX40 agonist ivuxolimab. These receptors were obtained from an adult with an advanced solid tumor such as melanoma, head and neck, liver or kidney cancer.

This clone was observed a handful of times. The sample holds other DNA sequences that translate to the same CDR3. The DNA for the CDR3 is TGTGCCAGCACTGAGACCACTGAAGCTTTCTTT. As protein: CASTETTEAFF. The chain has TRBV6-5 and TRBJ1-1, with no clear D. Trimming took off 7 bases at V and 4 bases at J, with 7 bases between the two ends. Germline V lookup: CDR1 MNHEY, CDR2 SVGAGI. The length of the CDR3 is 11 residues.

In its sample, this clone was seen once. The V call is TRBV28, the J call TRBJ2-1, with 8 bases matching TRBD1. Germline V gene lookup returns CDR1 MDHEN and CDR2 SYDVKM. V shed 5 bases and J 4 bases; nucleotides not matched to a gene: 7. The CDR3 covers 15 residues. CDR3 protein: CASSLPGGVYNEQFF. DNA for the CDR3: TGTGCCAGCAGTCTCCCAGGGGGCGTATACAATGAGCAGTTCTTC.

The V gene is TRBV15, the J gene TRBJ2-7, with 11 positions matching TRBD1. The CDR3 has 16 amino acids. J lost 5 bases, V lost 2 bases, and 8 bases had no gene match. Germline CDR1 is LNHNV and CDR2 is YYDKDF (reference sequence). For the CDR3, the DNA is TGTGCCACCAGCAGACTACTGGACAGGGGGCTCCACGAGCAGTACTTC. It is translated as CATSRLLDRGLHEQYF. The variable domain in full, with the rest retrieved from reference TRBV15 and TRBJ2-7, is DAMVIQNPRYQVTQFGKPVTLSCSQTLNHNVMYWYQQKSSQAPKLLFHYYDKDFNNEADTPDNFQSRRPNTSFCFLDIRSPGLGDTAMYLCATSRLLDRGLHEQYFGPGTRLTVT.